One and the same sample provided the 32 T cell receptor beta chains below, sequenced in a study of T cells in Graves' hyperthyroidism and ophthalmopathy (dated by TCRdb to between 2018 and 2020). Library preparation was by multiplex PCR. The sequencer was an Illumina HiSeq 2000. Amplification of TCR beta CDR3 regions was carried out from RNA transcripts. For the first round of RT-PCR on the TCR CDR3, the HTBI primer set was used together with the Qiagen OneStep RT-PCR kit. TCRdb passed the public sequencing reads through fastp at Q25 and MiXCR, retaining productive beta sequences. Each CDR3 protein gets just one entry, which takes the most common genes and DNA from the rows behind it. Present in this sample are under 400,000 distinct CDR3 sequences, 15% to 20% of which were seen just once. The ten top clones hold about 16% of the sample. Sequencing was done on a sample of blood. Source of these receptors: a middle-aged woman with Graves' ophthalmopathy.

This clonotype was detected ten times or more. This chain uses TRBV5-1 with TRBJ2-7, with TRBD2 as a possible D gene (6 bases). V lost 4 bases and J lost 5, with 16 bases in between. The germline gives CDR1 SGHRS, CDR2 YFSETQ. The CDR3 extends over 14 amino acids. The CDR3, as DNA: TGCGCCAGCAGCCAGGGACTGCGGGACCACGAGCAGTACTTC. Its protein is CASSQGLRDHEQYF.

This clonotype was seen at least ten times. The chain is built from TRBV6-5 and TRBJ2-6; 7 bases are shared with TRBD1. Germline CDR1 reads MNHEY; CDR2 reads SVGAGI. CDR3 length: 15 residues. V was clipped by 5 bases and J by 2 bases; unmatched bases: 3. The DNA of the CDR3 is TGTGCCAGCAGTAACCAGGGGGCTGGGGCCAACGTCCTGACTTTC. Translation: CASSNQGAGANVLTF.

This clonotype was seen many times. The chain joins TRBV10-3 to TRBJ2-2; TRBD2 matches at 7 bases. The length of the CDR3 is 18 residues. Looked up from germline, CDR1 is ENHRY and CDR2 is SYGVKD. The J segment lost 0 bases and the V segment lost 6 bases, leaving 13 bases of the junction unmatched. The chain's CDR3 is CAIRGGGLDPANTGELFF. For the CDR3, the DNA is TGTGCCATCAGGGGGGGAGGACTAGATCCCGCGAACACCGGGGAGCTGTTTTTT.

This clonotype appeared a few times. Germline is not matched at one junction end, which may reflect a read error. V usage is TRBV2 and J usage is TRBJ2-2, with D maybe TRBD2 (5 bases). The CDR3 is 14 residues long. Germline V lookup: CDR1 SNHLY, CDR2 FYNNEI. The CDR3 DNA reads TGTGCCAGCAGACCCAATACGAGCACCGGGGAGCTGTATTTT. It is translated as CASRPNTSTGELYF.

This clonotype was observed many times. The chain joins TRBV6-5 to TRBJ2-7; TRBD1 matches 10 bases. V dropped 6 bases and J dropped 12; count of bases not matched to a gene: 5. Germline values: CDR1 MNHEY, CDR2 SVGAGI. The CDR3 length is 11 residues. CDR3 loop: CASSGTGDGYF. The CDR3 coding sequence is TGTGCCAGCAGCGGGACAGGGGATGGGTACTTC.

This clonotype was detected many times. V gene TRBV7-8 combines with J gene TRBJ2-7, with 9 bases fitting TRBD2. The J segment lost 6 bases and the V segment lost 4 bases, leaving 7 bases of the junction unmatched. The length of the CDR3 is 14 residues. Germline loops: CDR1 SGHVS, CDR2 FQNEAQ. The DNA of the CDR3 is TGTGCCAGCAGCTGGGGGACTAGCCTTGGCGAGCAGTACTTC. Protein sequence: CASSWGTSLGEQYF.

This clonotype was found many times. The chain has TRBV18 and TRBJ2-7; tentatively, D is TRBD2 (6 bases). The CDR3 loop spans 14 amino acids. Deletions cut 1 base from V and 4 bases from J, with 11 bases between. From germline, CDR1 is KGHSH and CDR2 LQKENI. The CDR3 DNA sequence: TGTGCCAGCTCACCACGGGGGGATCGGTACGAGCAGTACTTC. Translated, it gives CASSPRGDRYEQYF.

In this sample, this clonotype turned up many times. The chain links TRBV28 to TRBJ1-1; the match to TRBD1 covers 7 bases. Germline CDR1 is MDHEN and CDR2 is SYDVKM. V lost 5 bases to trimming and J lost 4 bases; unmatched junction nucleotides: 4. The CDR3 length is 13 residues. The CDR3: CASSGDSFTEAFF. Written as DNA, the CDR3 is TGTGCCAGCAGTGGGGACAGTTTCACTGAAGCTTTCTTT.

This clonotype was seen ten or more times. The rearrangement joins TRBV7-8 to TRBJ2-3; 11 nucleotides agree with TRBD2. V lost 5 bases to trimming and J lost 7 bases; unmatched junction nucleotides: 11. In germline, CDR1 is SGHVS, CDR2 FQNEAQ. This CDR3 region has 16 residues. The CDR3 is CASSPRTSGSRYTQYF. The DNA for the CDR3 is TGTGCCAGCAGCCCGAGAACTAGCGGGAGCCGTTATACGCAGTATTTT.

Comments on this clonotype: An end of the junction differs from the germline gene, which may be a read error. V is TRBV5-1 and J is TRBJ1-2, with 7 bases identical to TRBD1. The germline CDR1 and CDR2 sequences are SGHRS and YFSETQ. The CDR3 is 13 residues long. The CDR3 is CASSYRDSDGYIF. The CDR3 DNA follows: TGCGCCAGCAGCTACCGGGACAGCGATGGCTACATCTTC.

A note on this clonotype: In this CDR3 the conserved last residue, phenylalanine or tryptophan, is missing, so a read error is likely. The chain has TRBV18 and TRBJ1-1; 7 bases are a match to TRBD1. Trimming removed 4 bases from V and 3 bases from J; junction bases left unmatched: 2. CDR1 and CDR2 (germline): KGHSH, LQKENI. The CDR3 is 13 residues long. For the CDR3, the DNA is TGTGCCAGCTCACTCAGGGGGGACACTGAAGCTTTCCTT. It yields the protein CASSLRGDTEAFL.

This clonotype was detected ten times or more. This rearrangement joins TRBV2 to TRBJ1-1; D is perhaps TRBD1 (5 bases). V was trimmed by 6 bases and J by 1 base, leaving 12 bases between them. The CDR3 consists of 14 residues. Per the germline V gene, CDR1 is SNHLY and CDR2 is FYNNEI. CDR3 in amino acids: CASRPGTWNTEAFF. CDR3 nucleotide sequence: TGTGCCAGCAGACCAGGGACGTGGAACACTGAAGCTTTCTTT.

This clonotype was seen at least ten times. The chain carries TRBV25-1 and TRBJ1-1; a weak D match, TRBD1 (6 bases). This CDR3 contains 13 residues. With 6 bases removed from V and 3 bases from J, the gap between germline ends came to 11 bases. Germline V gene sequence: CDR1 MGHDK, CDR2 SYGVNS. In DNA form, the CDR3 reads TGTGCCAGCAGGAAAACAGGGTACACTGAAGCTTTCTTT. This codes for CASRKTGYTEAFF.

This clonotype appeared many times. The chain links TRBV27 to TRBJ1-5; no reliable D call. Germline V lookup: CDR1 MNHEY, CDR2 SMNVEV (reference sequence). The V end was cut by 0 bases, the J end by 6 bases, with 6 bases between. The CDR3 has 13 amino acids. CDR3 protein: CASSLSFIQPQHF. The DNA for the CDR3 is TGTGCCAGCAGTTTATCGTTTATTCAGCCCCAGCATTTT.

This clonotype was found many times. This chain links TRBV6-1 with TRBJ1-1; no clear D. The V gene lost 2 bases and the J gene lost 8 bases, with 18 bases spanning the gap. CDR1 is MNHNS and CDR2 is SASEGT in the germline V gene. The CDR3 consists of 15 residues. CDR3 sequence (DNA): TGTGCCAGCAGTGAAAATTTTGGAGGGTCGGAAGAAGCTTTCTTT. Encoded protein: CASSENFGGSEEAFF.

The table lists this clonotype with many counts. The gene calls are TRBV7-2 and TRBJ2-7; D unresolved. The CDR3 consists of 15 residues. Between the trimmed V and J ends, which lost 1 base and 0 bases, there was a span of 10 bases. Per the germline V gene, CDR1 is SGHTA and CDR2 is FQGNSA. CDR3 loop: CASSLEGTSSYEQYF. The CDR3 DNA is TGTGCCAGCAGCTTAGAGGGCACGAGCTCCTACGAGCAGTACTTC.

This clonotype appeared many times. The chain couples TRBV2 to TRBJ2-7; D call uncertain. This CDR3 has 13 amino acids. The germline V gene encodes CDR1 SNHLY and CDR2 FYNNEI. V dropped 3 bases and J dropped 9 bases, with 15 bases sitting between them. The CDR3 region has the DNA TGTGCCAGCAGTGAGAAGAAAGTGGTCGGGCAGTACTTC. Its protein product is CASSEKKVVGQYF.

This clonotype occurred many times. The chain couples TRBV28 to TRBJ2-5, with TRBD2 matching 11 bases. V dropped 5 bases and J dropped 4; count of bases not matched to a gene: 3. The CDR3 sequence is 14 residues long. Germline CDR1 MDHEN, CDR2 SYDVKM. The CDR3 loop reads CASSTGLAGETQYF. CDR3 nucleotides: TGTGCCAGCAGTACAGGACTAGCGGGAGAGACCCAGTACTTC.

There are many counts of this clonotype. The chain couples TRBV11-2 to TRBJ2-7, with D hard to call. Germline V CDR1 and CDR2: SGHAT, FQNNGV. This CDR3 is 14 amino acids long. The V end was cut by 0 bases, the J end by 2 bases, with 8 bases between. The CDR3 region has the DNA TGTGCCAGCAGCTTAGAGCCTCCCCCCTACGAGCAGTACTTC. Its protein is CASSLEPPPYEQYF.

This clonotype appeared a few times. This rearrangement joins TRBV12-3 or TRBV12-4 to TRBJ2-2; perhaps TRBD2 as D (5 bases). Trimming cost V 10 bases and J 6 bases, with 24 bases left between them. The CDR3 is 16 amino acids. The CDR3 region has the DNA TGTGCCATTACGACTTACGTGGGAGTTGTGGCCGGGGAGCTGTTTTTT. Translating gives CAITTYVGVVAGELFF.

This clonotype was recorded many times. This chain connects TRBV6-1 to TRBJ1-2, with a tentative D call TRBD1 (5 bases). V shed 6 bases and J shed 10 bases, with 12 bases lying between them. The CDR3 extends over 11 amino acids. Germline assignment: CDR1 MNHNS and CDR2 SASEGT. CDR3 in DNA: TGTGCCAGCAGCGCCGGGGGGTCCTACACCTTC. This encodes CASSAGGSYTF.

This clonotype was recorded many times. The chain joins TRBV11-1 to TRBJ2-2; 10 nucleotides line up with TRBD2. The CDR3 has 17 residues. The V and J ends lost 3 bases and 0 bases, in that order; junction bases with no gene match: 4. Per germline, CDR1 SGHAT and CDR2 FQDESV (reference sequence). CDR3 sequence: CASSFSGRIANTGELFF. DNA of the CDR3: TGTGCCAGCAGCTTTAGCGGGAGGATAGCGAACACCGGGGAGCTGTTTTTT.

This clonotype showed up many times. This chain uses TRBV29-1 with TRBJ2-2; D remains unclear. The germline V and J ends were trimmed by 1 base and 1 base, with 10 bases remaining between them. CDR1 and CDR2 (germline): SQVTM, ANQGSEA. The CDR3 length is 15 residues. The CDR3 nucleotides read TGCAGCGTTGAAGTGTCTCCCGTGAACACCGGGGAGCTGTTTTTT. Protein sequence: CSVEVSPVNTGELFF.

The table lists this clonotype with many counts. J is TRBJ2-7 and V is TRBV27; D is uncertain. V was cut by 6 bases and J by 2 bases, with 11 bases left in between. CDR1 and CDR2 from the germline V gene are MNHEY and SMNVEV (reference sequence). CDR3 length: 13 residues. This CDR3 reads CASSRVGAYEQYF. CDR3 bases: TGTGCCAGCAGCCGGGTGGGTGCCTACGAGCAGTACTTC.

This clonotype occurred once. The rearrangement links TRBV20-1 to TRBJ2-5; 8 bases are shared with TRBD1. Per the germline V gene, CDR1 is DFQATT and CDR2 is SNEGSKA (reference sequence). V shed 4 bases and J 4 bases; nucleotides not matched to a gene: 5. The CDR3 has 13 amino acids. This CDR3 reads CSAIQGVGETQYF. In DNA, the CDR3 is TGCAGTGCTATACAGGGGGTGGGAGAGACCCAGTACTTC.

At least ten counts were recorded for this clonotype. The chain uses TRBV20-1 and TRBJ2-6; D is uncertain. The germline CDR1 and CDR2 sequences are DFQATT and SNEGSKA (reference sequence). V was pared by 4 bases and J by 2 bases, with 3 bases between. The CDR3 runs 12 residues. The chain's CDR3 is CSATAGANVLTF. CDR3 nucleotides: TGCAGTGCTACAGCTGGGGCCAACGTCCTGACTTTC.

As DNA, the CDR3 is TGCAGTGCTAGACCCTCCAGGACAGGGTACTACGAGCAGTACTTC. It specifies CSARPSRTGYYEQYF. J is TRBJ2-7 and V is TRBV20-1, with TRBD1 matching 8 bases. CDR1 and CDR2 from the germline V gene are DFQATT and SNEGSKA (reference sequence). The CDR3 has 15 residues. The J segment lost 3 bases and the V segment lost 2 bases, leaving 9 bases of the junction unmatched.

The rearrangement links TRBV6-4 to TRBJ2-7; D remains unclear. This CDR3 spans 12 amino acids. The V end was cut by 10 bases, the J end by 3 bases, with 13 bases between. Germline assignment: CDR1 MRHNA and CDR2 SNTAGT. The DNA of the CDR3 is TGTGCCACCCTCAAACACTACTACGAGCAGTACTTC. As protein: CATLKHYYEQYF.

The chain joins TRBV5-1 to TRBJ1-1; 7 bases align to TRBD1. The ends lost 4 bases at V and 5 bases at J; junction bases unmatched: 8. CDR1 is SGHRS and CDR2 is YFSETQ in the germline V gene. The length of the CDR3 is 14 residues. CDR3 region: CASSEGQMGTEAFF. CDR3 nucleotide sequence: TGCGCCAGCAGCGAGGGACAGATGGGGACTGAAGCTTTCTTT.

This clonotype was seen at least ten times. Written as DNA, the CDR3 is TGTGCCAGCAGTTTGCAACAACTCATGGGCGAGCAGTACTTC. The encoded protein is CASSLQQLMGEQYF. J is TRBJ2-7 and V is TRBV12-3 or TRBV12-4; D gene uncertain. V was clipped by 3 bases and J by 6 bases, with 15 bases between them. The CDR3 extends over 14 amino acids.

This clonotype was recorded many times. The genes are TRBV15 and TRBJ2-5; no clear D. This CDR3 has 12 residues. CDR1 is LNHNV and CDR2 is YYDKDF in the germline V gene (reference sequence). Trimming left V 5 bases short and J 5 bases short, with 9 bases between. The CDR3 spells CATSAGLETQYF. CDR3 nucleotide sequence: TGTGCCACCAGCGCTGGTTTGGAGACCCAGTACTTC.

Many counts were recorded for this clonotype. The chain combines TRBV5-1 with TRBJ2-7; possibly TRBD2 for D (6 bases). Trimming removed 5 bases from V and 0 bases from J, with 15 bases in between. Germline assignment: CDR1 SGHRS and CDR2 YFSETQ. The CDR3 sequence is 15 residues long. The CDR3 DNA sequence: TGCGCCAGCAGAAAACAGGAGGGGTACTCCTACGAGCAGTACTTC. This codes for CASRKQEGYSYEQYF.